What follows is one TCR beta chain and its context. Its antigen target is currently unknown. It has no much larger one-base neighbor in the sample; base qualities were not kept. Healthy HIV-negative adults with no recently reported acute infections or vaccinations were included as donors. Every donor was a Caucasian adult residing in Nashville, Tennessee, USA. CD4+ T cells were enriched by magnetic negative selection; naive cells were then positively selected on CD45RA, and the negative fraction formed the memory subset. Blood was obtained by leukapheresis, after which PBMCs were separated by Ficoll-Histopaque density gradient centrifugation and cryopreserved in liquid nitrogen vapor phase. Analytical flow cytometry was used to check the purity and quantity of every magnetically sorted T cell population. From each sorted fraction, genomic DNA was isolated and quantified by UV absorbance on a Nanodrop 2000c.

The sample originates from a study of shared clonotypes between healthy human individuals (dated by TCRdb to the early 2020s). About the investigation overall: A couple of women and three men aged 18 to 49 years were included in the cohort. Leukapheresis yielded between about 0.9 and 9 billion PBMCs per donor. Different laboratories and diverse techniques were used to prepare libraries and sequence TCR repertoires, to increase sequencing depth and limit assay-specific biases. For each donor, CD4 naive and CD4 memory were each given three plates, CD8 naive was given two plates, and CD8 memory was given one plate. Blood TCR repertoires of roughly five healthy adults were deeply sequenced to estimate repertoire size and the extent of clonotype sharing between individuals. Paper-wide results and their limitations: The genetic and exposure-history diversity represented was limited by the small number of donors. Based on pairwise subsampling, the degree of clonotype sharing among donors was expected to be affected by sequencing depth. Naive subsets generally had larger estimated clonotype richness than memory subsets did. Rarefaction of sorted-subset datasets indicated incomplete sequencing despite the large sequencing depth. Sampling was limited to blood, and TCR repertoires in tissue likely differ from TCR repertoires in blood. Higher generation probabilities were observed for clonotypes shared by all four sorted-subset donors than for non-shared clonotypes. Sharing across a few donors was observed for approximately 5% of naive CD4, 3.5% of naive CD8, about 2.5% of memory CD4, and roughly 0.4% of memory CD8 clonotypes.

Using the deep immunoSEQ assay, TCR CDR3 regions were amplified from genomic DNA by multiplex PCR. Extracted genomic DNA from each cell subset was spread evenly across all wells of several immunoSEQ 96-well plates, with each plate serving as a replicate. For sorted subsets, roughly 190 ng of genomic DNA, equivalent to 25,000 to 35,000 T cell genomes, went into each replicate PCR. Purified libraries were quantified with a Qubit 3.0 fluorometer, sized on a Bioanalyzer 2100, and re-quantified with the KAPA Library Quantification kit. Every immunoSEQ 96-well plate was sequenced on a separate single-read 150-cycle Illumina NextSeq 550 flow cell. From the authors' description of their analysis: Because only junctional sequences without quality scores were contained in the immunoSEQ output, filtering matching that applied to full-length reads could not be performed. Sequences were annotated with PyIR, a Python wrapper for IgBLAST v1.9, and V/J genes and CDR3 were assigned using IMGT germline references. Reads with weak V/J assignments (E-value above 1e-6), missing CDR3, stop codons, out-of-frame junctions, or ambiguous translated residues were removed. V3J clonotypes were defined by identical inferred V gene, J gene, and CDR3 amino acid sequence. Percentage overlap between repertoires was calculated by dividing the number of shared unique clonotypes by the size of the smaller repertoire. RTK rarefaction, the Chao1 estimator, and Recon v2.1 estimates of unobserved clonotypes were used to assess repertoire richness. Generation probabilities for all TCRbeta clonotypes obtained by the gDNA method from a few donors were computed using OLGA. What TCRdb holds here is the immuneACCESS table cut down to in-frame rearrangements. Part of the clones is not present; checked against another copy, under half of the missing clones reflect an unresolved V gene, and the others are unexplained. V and J calls and clone size are given by that table; D and trimming were obtained from the DNA. This sample comprises around 2.5 million clones, 93% of them detected only once. Together, the top ten hold about 0.39% of the sample.

The CDR3 spans 14 residues, from the cysteine through the phenylalanine. Only CDR3 DNA remains: 42 bases, in frame from the first base. The germline V gene supplies CDR1 MDHEN and CDR2 SYDVKM. V sheds 9 bases and J sheds 1 base, leaving 15 bases between their ends. The clonotype was recovered from a man aged 18 to 30 in good health. Some clones in this sample may be carry-over from other donors' samples. The rearranged chain carries TRBV28 and TRBJ1-2, and the D gene may be TRBD1, 6 bases matching. Material for sequencing was naive CD4+ T cells from PBMCs. The cell subset or site label corresponds to: CD45RA+ positively selected. The nucleotide sequence is given as TGTGCCAGTCTCGACAGGCCGAATAACTATGGCTACACCTTC. Translated, this is CASLDRPNNYGYTF.